This T cell receptor (beta chain) was identified in a study of blood T cells in healthy people across ages (dated by TCRdb to about 2015). In the study overall: In model experiments, template switching captured roughly one uniquely barcoded TCR beta cDNA molecule for every two T cells. Using deep sequencing normalized with unique cDNA molecular identifiers, the study measured how TCR beta repertoire diversity changes with age. Four age groups were formed from the donors: young (average roughly 15 years), middle-aged (more than 35), aged (more than 55) and long-lived (roughly 88). Donors of different ages were randomly distributed across sequencing lanes to avoid experimental bias. Two additional independent replicas of 1 million unique cDNA reads from the same blood draw were analyzed for two donors (one aged 18 to 30 and one aged 80 or older). Study-wide findings and limitations: Donor CMV infection status was unknown, potentially confounding age-related changes in expanded clonotypes. Observed TCR beta diversity per million T cells fell roughly linearly with age, and a significant reduction was already apparent by age roughly 40. Estimates of total diversity from one million sequenced T cells were regarded as lower bounds and underestimates. Compared with the aged group, the long-lived group had more naive CD4+ T cells, fewer expanded clones and increased TCR diversity, a pattern suggesting age selection. Observed TCR beta diversity correlated strongly with the percentage of naive T cells measured by flow cytometry. Bulk unsorted PBMC profiling prevented conclusive comparison of naive and antigen-experienced compartments.

Donors were approximately 42 systemically healthy Caucasian individuals from Russia aged 6 to 90 years. Ten milliliters of peripheral blood were drawn from each donor into EDTA-treated Vacutainer tubes. PBMCs were isolated by Ficoll-Paque density-gradient centrifugation, with at least 6 million obtained per sample. Total RNA was extracted from PBMCs with Trizol reagent, with at least 6 micrograms obtained per sample. The percentages of naive CD45RAhigh/CD27high T cells were determined by flow cytometry on a PBMC aliquot from every donor. The method was 5' RACE. Sequencer: Illumina HiSeq 2500. A second PCR of 7 to 11 cycles was performed with a sample-barcoded 5' primer and a J-beta primer mix. A template-switch 5' adaptor carrying 12 random nucleotides introduced a unique molecular identifier onto each TCR beta cDNA molecule. Each sample yielded at least 3 million CDR3-containing paired-end reads. First-strand cDNA synthesis was performed from all RNA using the Mint cDNA synthesis kit, with priming by a TRBC-specific oligonucleotide. All cDNA was treated with uracil-DNA glycosylase and then went through a first 18-cycle PCR with the universal primers M1SS and BC2_uni_R. In the original analysis: Each sample was normalized by randomly selecting 1 million high-quality reads, each carrying a distinct molecular identifier. Instead of being binned into consensus sequences, reads that shared molecular identifiers were thrown out. MiTCR, set to a Q25 quality threshold and the strictest error-elimination algorithm, was used for CDR3 identification, clonotype clustering and error correction. A nonparametric unseen species model using Euler transformation provided a lower-bound estimate of total TCR beta diversity. The public reads were quality trimmed at Q25 with fastp and then assembled into clones with MiXCR by TCRdb, keeping productive beta chains. Under each unique CDR3 protein, matching rows form one entry showing the most common genes and DNA. TCRdb's processing, not the authors' own work, is the source of the V and J calls. This sample holds about a million distinct CDR3 sequences; just over 50% were observed only once. The top ten constitute roughly 23% of the sample.

Concerning this clonotype itself: The antigen it recognizes is unknown. The input lacks base qualities; no much larger clone sits a single base away.

Material: blood. This sequence was found in a woman between 55 and 75 years old in good health.

The CDR3 protein sequence reads: CASSQGDGSYEQYF. The bases are TGCGCCAGCAGCCAAGGGGACGGCTCCTACGAGCAGTACTTC. The chain was built from TRBV4-1 and TRBJ2-7; the D gene assignment is perhaps TRBD1 or TRBD2, with each matching 5 bases. The CDR3 goes from the cysteine to the phenylalanine over 14 residues. Only the CDR3 portion is preserved as DNA: 42 bases, with reading frame beginning at the first base. The trim is 1 base for V and 0 bases for J, with a gap of 7 bases between the germline ends. CDR1 MGHRA and CDR2 YSYEKL were looked up in the germline V gene.